Sequencing of this T cell receptor beta chain was carried out in a study of T cells in Graves' hyperthyroidism and ophthalmopathy (dated by TCRdb to about 2019). Study-wide context: Peripheral blood samples were taken at initial diagnosis, before any treatment was given. A discovery cohort of about a hundred patients, approximately 44 with Graves' ophthalmopathy and under 60 with stable Graves' hyperthyroidism, was used to find distinguishing TCR V-J signatures. Prospective prediction of ophthalmopathy was tested in an independent validation cohort consisting of fewer than 20 hyperthyroidism patients and 15 to 17 patients who later progressed to ophthalmopathy. For training and testing, the 100 or so patients in the discovery cohort were randomly divided in a 7:3 ratio. Thyroid tissue and blood T-cell repertoires from six Graves' hyperthyroidism patients were also compared in the study. Following sampling, methimazole starting at 30 mg daily was given to hyperthyroidism patients, and high-dose intravenous methylprednisolone was given to ophthalmopathy patients. According to the paper, TCR Vbeta CDR3 sequencing was carried out on more than 120 peripheral blood samples, which came from over 40 ophthalmopathy, approximately 72 hyperthyroidism and roughly 17 progressor patients. General findings and caveats noted by the study authors: Sample size was not statistically predetermined, and investigators were not blinded to group allocation. A model built on a 13 V-J signature distinguished ophthalmopathy from stable hyperthyroidism, reaching roughly 88% sensitivity and around 81% specificity in cross-validation and 80%/75% in testing. Blood samples also contained most of the expanded thyroid clonotypes (frequency above 0.001), which suggests that blood repertoires may reflect thyroid immune responses. During validation, the model predicted progression to ophthalmopathy a median of around 7 months ahead of onset, with almost 71% sensitivity and less than 85% specificity.

The TCR beta CDR3 regions were amplified from RNA transcripts. The first round of RT-PCR for the TCR CDR3 was performed with the HTBI primer set and the Qiagen OneStep RT-PCR kit. The libraries were constructed in a second round of multiplex PCR and then size-selected and purified. Libraries were sequenced paired-end with 100 bp reads on an Illumina HiSeq2000. Regarding the original processing steps: SOAPnuke was used to process the raw data, with reads discarded if the reads contained adapters or uncalled bases, had a mean Phred below 15, or lacked an exact constant-primer or identifier match. High-quality paired reads were merged with COPE v1.2.5, and unique nucleotide sequences were defined as clonotypes. MiTCR v1.1 was used to align clonotypes to the IMGT TRBV, TRBD and TRBJ reference segments. The analysis included only V-J combinations with a frequency above 0.0001, which together covered 99.2% of the repertoires. A TCS score was defined as the ratio of F50 (clonal expansion) to E x V (chaos), with BLOSUM62-based TCRdist applied between CDR3 peptides within each V-J. Welch's t-statistics and random forest reduced several hundred V-J features to 13, which were used in a naive Bayes classifier (R e1071). TCRdb reprocessing: public reads trimmed at Q25 with fastp, clones called with MiXCR, in-frame beta chains kept. All rows with the same CDR3 protein become a single entry with the most common DNA and genes. The V and J calls come from TCRdb's annotation, not from the publication. Recorded for this sample are fewer than 900,000 distinct CDR3 sequences; around 19% of them occurred a single time. Roughly 17% of the sample comes from the top ten.

From the cysteine up to the phenylalanine, the CDR3 has a length of 14 residues. Only the CDR3 DNA stays, 42 bases, in frame from base 1. Germline trimming: 7 bases from V, 5 bases from J; junction bases outside gene matches: 9. The germline V gene specifies ENHRY as CDR1 and SYGVKD as CDR2. The hyperthyroidism patients were between 18 and 65 years old and newly diagnosed, with a disease duration of less than 2 months. Exclusion was applied to patients with uncontrolled infections, other autoimmune diseases, pregnancy or lactation. Diagnoses relied on clinical symptoms, serum thyroxine and TRAb, thyroid ultrasound and orbital computed tomography. For progressor patients, blood was drawn at the first diagnosis of hyperthyroidism, before any ophthalmopathy symptoms had appeared. Ficoll-Paque density gradient centrifugation was used to isolate PBMCs from 9.5 to 10 ml of fresh peripheral blood. Progressor patients were defined as those initially diagnosed with Graves' hyperthyroidism in whom ophthalmopathy developed during follow-up. Total RNA was extracted using Trizol reagent, and RNA quality was assessed on an Agilent 2100 Bioanalyzer.

On this clonotype: Which antigen it targets is not known. No per-base quality is available; no much larger clone lies one base away.

In this chain, TRBV10-3 is recombined with TRBJ2-7; TRBD1 aligns with 9 central bases. The source of this sequence is a woman aged 50 to 60 with Graves' hyperthyroidism that later progressed to Graves' ophthalmopathy. The material sequenced was blood. The DNA reads as follows: TGTGCCATCAAAGAGGACAGGGGCCCGGACGAGCAGTACTTC. Translated, it gives CAIKEDRGPDEQYF.